A single sample gave rise to the 14 T cell receptor beta chains below, sequenced in a study of blood T cell repertoires in COVID-19. Sequencing was performed with immunoSEQ multiplex PCR; in TCRdb, only in-frame clones are kept and a portion is missing. The sample has over 250,000 clones; 90% are singletons. The sequencing sample was made of PBMCs or T cells enriched from blood (not recorded which). The receptors shown here come from a man aged 55-75 years who had recovered from COVID-19.

The genes are TRBV5-4 and TRBJ1-6, with 7 bases lining up with TRBD1. Looked up from germline, CDR1 is SGHNT and CDR2 is YYREEE (reference sequence). The V and J ends lost 4 bases and 6 bases, in that order; junction bases with no gene match: 7. This CDR3 comprises 15 residues. The CDR3 is CASSPGTAFNSPLHF. The CDR3 DNA reads as TGTGCCAGCAGCCCCGGGACAGCTTTTAATTCACCCCTCCACTTT.

The CDR3 coding sequence is TGTGCCAGCAGCGTAGAGCAGGGGTTCGGTGAAGCTTTCTTT. It is translated as CASSVEQGFGEAFF. The chain uses TRBV9 and TRBJ1-1; D may be TRBD1 (6 bases). The germline V gene has CDR1 SGDLS and CDR2 YYNGEE. V was shortened by 0 bases and J by 7 bases, with 13 bases between the two germline ends. The CDR3 is made up of 14 amino acids. Full variable domain (outside the CDR3, taken from reference TRBV9 and TRBJ1-1): DSGVTQTPKHLITATGQRVTLRCSPRSGDLSVYWYQQSLDQGLQFLIQYYNGEERAKGNILERFSAQQFPDLHSELNLSSLELGDSALYFCASSVEQGFGEAFFGQGTRLTVV.

This clone appeared once. Other DNA sequences from this sample encode an identical CDR3 as well. The chain carries TRBV5-1 and TRBJ2-5; perhaps TRBD1 as D (6 bases). Germline assignment: CDR1 SGHRS and CDR2 YFSETQ. This CDR3 spans 12 amino acids. The V end lost 1 base, the J end lost 5 bases, and 6 bases lay between the germline ends. The CDR3 DNA sequence: TGCGCCAGCAGCTTGACAGGGGAGACCCAGTACTTC. Its translation: CASSLTGETQYF.

The chain combines TRBV19 with TRBJ2-1; a possible D gene is TRBD1 (6 bases). CDR3 length: 15 residues. V lost 5 bases to trimming and J lost 0 bases, with 11 bases between them. The germline CDR1 and CDR2 sequences are LNHDA and SQIVND (reference sequence). The CDR3 is CASSLDRGSYNEQFF. The CDR3 coding sequence is TGTGCCAGTAGTCTGGACAGAGGCTCCTACAATGAGCAGTTCTTC. The complete variable domain, with remaining parts taken from reference TRBV19 and TRBJ2-1, reads DGGITQSPKYLFRKEGQNVTLSCEQNLNHDAMYWYRQDPGQGLRLIYYSQIVNDFQKGDIAEGYSVSREKKESFPLTVTSAQKNPTAFYLCASSLDRGSYNEQFFGPGTRLTVL.

The chain uses TRBV11-2 and TRBJ1-3; D perhaps matches TRBD1 (6 bases). Looked up from germline, CDR1 is SGHAT and CDR2 is FQNNGV. The CDR3 spans 16 residues. Trimming left V 5 bases short and J 3 bases short, with 17 bases between. This CDR3 is CASSTQPGVVGNTIYF. The CDR3 DNA sequence: TGTGCCAGCAGCACCCAGCCAGGGGTTGTTGGAAACACCATATATTTT. Using reference TRBV11-2 and TRBJ1-3 for the parts outside the CDR3, the full variable domain is EAGVAQSPRYKIIEKRQSVAFWCNPISGHATLYWYQQILGQGPKLLIQFQNNGVVDDSQLPKDRFSAERLKGVDSTLKIQPAKLEDSAVYLCASSTQPGVVGNTIYFGEGSWLTVV.

The rearrangement joins TRBV10-3 to TRBJ2-3; 7 nucleotides align to TRBD2. CDR3 size: 14 residues. V shed 4 bases, J shed 1 base, and the junction held 2 bases outside the gene matches. Germline CDR1 ENHRY, CDR2 SYGVKD. CDR3 sequence reads: CAISGAGGTDTQYF. The CDR3 DNA reads as TGTGCCATCAGTGGGGCGGGGGGCACAGATACGCAGTATTTT.

The chain has TRBV11-3 and TRBJ1-1; no clear D. This CDR3 is built from 13 residues. The V end was cut by 5 bases, the J end by 2 bases, with 9 bases between. Germline V gene sequence: CDR1 SGHNT, CDR2 YENEEA. The CDR3 reads CASSPTQNTEAFF. In nucleotides, the CDR3 is TGTGCCAGCAGCCCGACACAAAACACTGAAGCTTTCTTT. Supplemented by reference TRBV11-3 and TRBJ1-1, the full variable domain reads EAGVVQSPRYKIIEKKQPVAFWCNPISGHNTLYWYLQNLGQGPELLIRYENEEAVDDSQLPKDRFSAERLKGVDSTLKIQPAELGDSAVYLCASSPTQNTEAFFGQGTRLTVV.

This clone was observed a single time. The chain links TRBV7-9 to TRBJ1-6; D is undetermined. V lost 5 bases and J lost 7, with 9 bases in between. Germline V gives CDR1 SEHNR, CDR2 FQNEAQ (reference sequence). This CDR3 contains 13 residues. CDR3 amino acids: CASSSEKNSPLHF. In DNA form, the CDR3 reads TGTGCCAGCAGCAGCGAGAAAAATTCACCCCTCCACTTT.

The chain carries TRBV2 and TRBJ1-1; TRBD1 is a possible D gene (6 bases). V was pared by 2 bases and J by 7 bases, with 8 bases between. The CDR3 has 12 residues. Germline V CDR1 and CDR2: SNHLY, FYNNEI. The CDR3 nucleotides are TGTGCCAGCAGTGAATGGGGGCATGAAGCTTTCTTT. The encoded protein is CASSEWGHEAFF.

This chain links TRBV11-2 with TRBJ1-1; D remains ambiguous. Germline-derived CDR1 and CDR2 are SGHAT and FQNNGV. The CDR3 is 13 residues long. V lost 1 base and J 2 bases, leaving 5 bases between the germline ends. The CDR3: CASSLGLNTEAFF. CDR3 DNA: TGTGCCAGCAGCTTAGGGCTCAACACTGAAGCTTTCTTT. Drawing the rest from reference TRBV11-2 and TRBJ1-1, the complete variable domain is EAGVAQSPRYKIIEKRQSVAFWCNPISGHATLYWYQQILGQGPKLLIQFQNNGVVDDSQLPKDRFSAERLKGVDSTLKIQPAKLEDSAVYLCASSLGLNTEAFFGQGTRLTVV.

The chain joins TRBV14 to TRBJ1-2, with D perhaps TRBD1 (6 bases). Trimming left V 4 bases short and J 0 bases short, with 9 bases between. The germline V gene encodes CDR1 SGHDN and CDR2 FVKESK. CDR3 size: 14 residues. The chain's CDR3 is CASSPGVANYGYTF. DNA for the CDR3: TGTGCCAGCAGCCCAGGGGTAGCTAACTATGGCTACACCTTC.

V usage is TRBV3-1 (or the pseudogene TRBV3-2) and J usage is TRBJ1-1; D perhaps matches TRBD1 (6 bases). The germline CDR1 and CDR2 sequences are LGHDT and YNNKEL (reference sequence). Trimming took off 1 base at V and 0 bases at J, with 21 bases between the two ends. CDR3 length: 19 residues. CDR3 amino acids: CASSQGGRGWGGLNTEAFF. CDR3 DNA: TGTGCCAGCAGCCAAGGTGGCAGGGGTTGGGGCGGATTGAACACTGAAGCTTTCTTT.

This chain's CDR3 is CASSPGTGFETQYF. In DNA, the CDR3 is TGTGCCAGCAGCCCCGGGACAGGATTTGAGACCCAGTACTTC. The chain recombines TRBV7-9 with TRBJ2-5, with 8 bases matching TRBD1. CDR1 and CDR2 (germline): SEHNR, FQNEAQ (reference sequence). Losses at the gene ends were 5 bases for V and 5 bases for J; bases not matched to a gene: 7. CDR3 length: 14 residues. Using reference TRBV7-9 and TRBJ2-5 for the parts outside the CDR3, the full variable domain is DTGVSQNPRHKITKRGQNVTFRCDPISEHNRLYWYRQTLGQGPEFLTYFQNEAQLEKSRLLSDRFSAERPKGSFSTLEIQRTEQGDSAMYLCASSPGTGFETQYFGPGTRLLVL.

The CDR3 here is CASSVTGNTEAFF. The CDR3 DNA is TGTGCCAGCAGCGTAACAGGGAACACTGAAGCTTTCTTT. V is TRBV6-4 and J is TRBJ1-1, with D perhaps TRBD1 (5 bases). The CDR3 length is 13 residues. Trimming stripped 6 bases from V and 1 base from J, with 9 bases between. Germline V gives CDR1 MRHNA, CDR2 SNTAGT.